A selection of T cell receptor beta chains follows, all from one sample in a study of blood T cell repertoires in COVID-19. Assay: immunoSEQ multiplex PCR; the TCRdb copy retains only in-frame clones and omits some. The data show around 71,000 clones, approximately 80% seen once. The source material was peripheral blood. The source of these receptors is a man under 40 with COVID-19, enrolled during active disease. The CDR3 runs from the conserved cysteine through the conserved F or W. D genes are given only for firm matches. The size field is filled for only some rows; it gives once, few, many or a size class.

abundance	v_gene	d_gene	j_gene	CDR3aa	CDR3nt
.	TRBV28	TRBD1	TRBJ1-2	CASRLTGERLNGYTF	TGTGCCAGCAGGCTAACAGGGGAGCGTCTGAATGGCTACACCTTC
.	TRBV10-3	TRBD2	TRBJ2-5	CAISEGTSLETQYF	TGTGCCATCAGTGAAGGGACTAGCTTGGAGACCCAGTACTTC
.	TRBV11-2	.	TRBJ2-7	CASSLRVSYEQYF	TGTGCCAGCAGCTTACGGGTTTCCTACGAGCAGTACTTC
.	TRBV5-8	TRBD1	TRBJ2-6	CASSSVRGQMGANVLTF	TGTGCCAGCAGCTCGGTCAGGGGACAGATGGGGGCCAACGTCCTGACTTTC
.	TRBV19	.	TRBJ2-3	CASSRATQYF	TGTGCCAGTAGTAGAGCTACGCAGTATTTT
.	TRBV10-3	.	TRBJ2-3	CAIGDGSSTDTQYF	TGTGCCATCGGAGACGGTTCTAGCACAGATACGCAGTATTTT
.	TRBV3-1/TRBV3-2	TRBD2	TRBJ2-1	CASSQDRTSGYNEQFF	TGTGCCAGCAGCCAAGACCGAACTAGCGGATACAATGAGCAGTTCTTC
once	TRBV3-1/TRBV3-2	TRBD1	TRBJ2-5	CASSQGTAVWTQYF	TGTGCCAGCAGCCAGGGGACAGCCGTTTGGACCCAGTACTTC
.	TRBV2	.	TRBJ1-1	CASSDRQGNTEAFF	TGTGCCAGCAGTGACAGGCAGGGGAACACTGAAGCTTTCTTT
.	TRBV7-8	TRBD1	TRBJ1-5	CASSRGQGSNQPQHF	TGTGCCAGCAGCCGAGGACAGGGAAGCAATCAGCCCCAGCATTTT
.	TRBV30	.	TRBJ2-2	CAWKDGRNTGELFF	TGTGCCTGGAAAGACGGGAGAAACACCGGGGAGCTGTTTTTT
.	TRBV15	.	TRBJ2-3	CATSPGGGAGADTQYF	TGTGCCACCAGCCCAGGTGGGGGCGCAGGGGCAGATACGCAGTATTTT
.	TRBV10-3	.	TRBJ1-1	CAIRDSSKLNTEAFF	TGTGCCATCAGGGACAGCTCAAAGTTGAACACTGAAGCTTTCTTT
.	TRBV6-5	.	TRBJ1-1	CASSLDALRDEAFF	TGTGCCAGCAGTTTAGATGCACTCAGGGATGAAGCTTTCTTT
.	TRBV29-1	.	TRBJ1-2	CSVQGTLTDGYTF	TGCAGCGTCCAGGGGACCCTAACGGACGGCTACACCTTC
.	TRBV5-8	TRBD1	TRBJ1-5	CASSSGTGKRQPQHF	TGTGCCAGCAGCTCAGGGACAGGGAAGAGGCAGCCCCAGCATTTT
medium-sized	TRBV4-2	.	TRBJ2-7	CASSQDRERYEQYF	TGTGCCAGCAGCCAAGATCGGGAGAGGTACGAGCAGTACTTC
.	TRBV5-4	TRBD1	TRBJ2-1	CASSLVQGVTDEQFF	TGTGCCAGCAGCTTGGTGCAGGGGGTAACGGATGAGCAGTTCTTC
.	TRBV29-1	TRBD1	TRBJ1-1	CSATPSGQMNTEAFF	TGCAGCGCCACCCCATCGGGACAGATGAACACTGAAGCTTTCTTT
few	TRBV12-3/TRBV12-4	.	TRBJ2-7	CASSRDIYEQYF	TGTGCCAGCAGTCGGGACATCTACGAGCAGTACTTC
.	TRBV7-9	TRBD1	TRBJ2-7	CASSSWLGQGAYEQYF	TGTGCCAGCAGCTCCTGGCTGGGACAGGGGGCGTACGAGCAGTACTTC
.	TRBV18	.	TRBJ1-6	CASSPRVSSYNSPLHF	TGTGCCAGCTCACCCAGGGTTAGCTCCTATAATTCACCCCTCCACTTT
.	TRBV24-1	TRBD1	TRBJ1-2	CATSDPGQINYGYTF	TGTGCCACCAGTGACCCGGGACAGATTAACTATGGCTACACCTTC
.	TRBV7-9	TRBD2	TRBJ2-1	CASSLGLAGDNEQFF	TGTGCCAGCAGCTTAGGACTAGCGGGGGACAATGAGCAGTTCTTC
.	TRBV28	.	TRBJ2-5	CASSLYREGETQYF	TGTGCCAGCAGTTTATACAGGGAGGGAGAGACCCAGTACTTC
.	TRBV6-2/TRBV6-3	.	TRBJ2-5	CASSRDMQETQYF	TGTGCCAGCAGTAGGGACATGCAAGAGACCCAGTACTTC
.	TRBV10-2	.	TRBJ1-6	CASSEGEGAYNSPLHF	TGCGCCAGCAGTGAGGGTGAGGGGGCCTATAATTCACCCCTCCACTTT
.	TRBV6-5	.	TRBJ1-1	CASSYVGVGTEAFF	TGTGCCAGCAGTTACGTAGGGGTTGGGACTGAAGCTTTCTTT
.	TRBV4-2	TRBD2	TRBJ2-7	CASSPPPGLAGGNHLQREQYF	TGTGCCAGCAGCCCCCCTCCCGGACTAGCGGGAGGGAACCACTTACAAAGAGAGCAGTACTTC
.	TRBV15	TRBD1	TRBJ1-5	CATSSERTGAVHQPQHF	TGTGCCACCAGCAGCGAACGGACAGGGGCGGTCCATCAGCCCCAGCATTTT
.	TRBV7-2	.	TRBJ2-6	CASSLSHSGANVLTF	TGTGCCAGCAGCTTATCCCACTCTGGGGCCAACGTCCTGACTTTC
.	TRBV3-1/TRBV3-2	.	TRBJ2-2	CASSQGRGTGELFF	TGTGCCAGCAGCCAAGGGAGGGGCACCGGGGAGCTGTTTTTT
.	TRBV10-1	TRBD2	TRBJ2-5	CASSESTQGGRGETQYF	TGCGCCAGCAGTGAGTCGACTCAGGGAGGGAGAGGGGAGACCCAGTACTTC